This passage covers 24 T cell receptor beta chains from one sample sequenced in a study of human T cells and chemical hapten exposure. From the RACE reads, TCRdb called clonotypes with MiXCR, one entry per CDR3 protein. The table has 130,000 or so distinct CDR3 sequences, approximately 9.5% seen once. Specified time point: healthy volunteer bleed at 2 weeks. The total RNA was obtained from whole blood that was not fractionated. The specimen was whole blood. These receptors were taken from a male donor in good health. Some clones in this sample may be carry-over from other donors' samples.

The chain employs TRBV18 and TRBJ2-7; 10 nucleotides agree with TRBD1. This CDR3 is 14 amino acids long. The trim removed 4 bases at V and 6 bases at J, leaving 6 bases unmatched. CDR1 is KGHSH, CDR2 LQKENI, per germline. CDR3 in amino acids: CASSLPGQGIEQYF. The CDR3 nucleotides are TGTGCCAGCTCACTACCGGGACAGGGGATCGAGCAGTACTTC. The variable domain in full, with the rest retrieved from reference TRBV18 and TRBJ2-7, is NAGVMQNPRHLVRRRGQEARLRCSPMKGHSHVYWYRQLPEEGLKFMVYLQKENIIDESGMPKERFSAEFPKEGPSILRIQQVVRGDSAAYFCASSLPGQGIEQYFGPGTRLTVT.

The table lists this clonotype with many counts. The rearrangement links TRBV12-3 or TRBV12-4 to TRBJ2-5; D might be TRBD1 or TRBD2, each matching 5 bases. The CDR3 is made up of 13 amino acids. Trimming cost V 2 bases and J 5 bases, with 9 bases left between them. The CDR3 is CASSLTGGETQYF. The CDR3, as DNA: TGTGCCAGCAGTTTAACAGGCGGGGAGACCCAGTACTTC.

To note about this clonotype: One end of the junction varies from germline; a read error may be responsible. The rearrangement links TRBV9 to TRBJ2-1, with no clear D. CDR1 SGDLS and CDR2 YYNGEE come from the germline V gene. The CDR3 is made up of 15 amino acids. The CDR3 sequence is CTSSVSSLPYNEQFF. Written as DNA, the CDR3 is TGTACCAGCAGCGTATCCTCCTTACCTTACAATGAGCAGTTCTTC.

The chain recombines TRBV3-1 with TRBJ2-1; 7 nucleotides match TRBD2. Trimming removed 4 bases from V and 2 bases from J; junction bases left unmatched: 5. The CDR3 has 15 amino acids. The germline CDR1 and CDR2 sequences are LGHDT and YNNKEL (reference sequence). The CDR3 is CASSPASGPYNEQFF. The CDR3 DNA sequence: TGTGCCAGCAGCCCAGCTAGCGGACCCTACAATGAGCAGTTCTTC.

This clonotype was seen only a few times. This sequence joins TRBV5-1 and TRBJ1-1; possibly TRBD1 for D (6 bases). The germline CDR1 and CDR2 sequences are SGHRS and YFSETQ. CDR3 length: 13 residues. The ends were cut back, 5 bases at V and 12 bases at J, with 20 bases in the middle. The CDR3 loop is CASSSGDTPKSFF. The CDR3, as DNA: TGCGCCAGCAGTTCTGGGGACACCCCCAAGTCTTTCTTT.

This clonotype was seen a handful of times. The chain recombines TRBV6-1 with TRBJ2-1; 7 bases agree with TRBD2. With 8 bases clipped from V and 6 bases from J, the junction kept 10 bases outside the gene matches. CDR3 length equals 14 residues. The germline V gene has CDR1 MNHNS and CDR2 SASEGT. The CDR3 here is CASSWSSGTNEQFF. The CDR3 bases are TGTGCCAGCTCTTGGTCTAGCGGTACCAATGAGCAGTTCTTC.

The rearrangement links TRBV7-9 to TRBJ2-7; D is possibly TRBD2 (6 bases). V lost 0 bases and J 5 bases, leaving 17 bases between the germline ends. There are 16 residues in the CDR3. CDR1 and CDR2 (germline): SEHNR, FQNEAQ (reference sequence). The CDR3 DNA is TGTGCCAGCAGCTTAGCGTATCACCGGGAGTTGGACGAGCAGTACTTC. This encodes CASSLAYHRELDEQYF.

This clonotype has just a few counts. The chain has TRBV5-1 and TRBJ1-2; D remains ambiguous. V lost 0 bases to trimming and J lost 4 bases, with 7 bases between them. The CDR3 runs to 13 residues. The germline CDR1 and CDR2 sequences are SGHRS and YFSETQ. Here the CDR3 DNA reads TGCGCCAGCAGCTTGGAGTATGGCTATGGCTACACCTTC. Its translation: CASSLEYGYGYTF.

This clonotype occurred many times. The J gene is TRBJ1-1, the V gene TRBV12-3 or TRBV12-4; D is uncertain. The CDR3 is made up of 13 amino acids. V was pared by 6 bases and J by 4 bases, with 12 bases between. CDR3 bases: TGTGCCAGCAGCCCCACAAGAAGCACTGAAGCTTTCTTT. Translated: CASSPTRSTEAFF.

V and J are TRBV12-5 and TRBJ2-2; D possibly matches TRBD1 or TRBD2 (5 bases each). The germline V and J ends were trimmed by 6 bases and 1 base, with 15 bases remaining between them. The CDR3 loop spans 16 amino acids. Germline CDR1 LGHNT, CDR2 FRNRAP. CDR3 in amino acids: CASGPEGRQNTGELFF. The CDR3 bases are TGTGCTAGTGGCCCAGAGGGACGGCAGAACACCGGGGAGCTGTTTTTT.

The chain is built from TRBV6-5 and TRBJ2-1; 10 bases are shared with TRBD2. The CDR3 covers 14 residues. CDR1 and CDR2 from the germline V gene are MNHEY and SVGAGI. V dropped 8 bases and J dropped 12; count of bases not matched to a gene: 13. CDR3 sequence (DNA): TGTGCCAGCGGGGATGGACTAGCGGCGATAGGGCAGTTCTTC. This sequence encodes CASGDGLAAIGQFF.

The chain has TRBV6-2 or TRBV6-3 and TRBJ2-7; D might be TRBD2 (5 bases). Germline V gene lookup returns CDR1 MNHEY and CDR2 SVGEGT. Deletions cut 2 bases from V and 7 bases from J, with 6 bases between. The CDR3 has 11 residues. The CDR3 here is CASSYGGEQYF. CDR3 bases: TGTGCCAGCAGTTACGGCGGGGAGCAGTACTTC.

The V and J genes are TRBV3-1 and TRBJ2-5; 13 bases match TRBD2. V dropped 3 bases and J dropped 5; count of bases not matched to a gene: 12. This CDR3 contains 18 residues. Germline assignment: CDR1 LGHDT and CDR2 YNNKEL (reference sequence). This CDR3 reads CASSHKGLAGALAETQYF. DNA for the CDR3: TGTGCCAGCAGCCACAAAGGACTAGCGGGGGCCCTCGCGGAGACCCAGTACTTC.

This chain joins TRBV29-1 and TRBJ2-1; maybe TRBD1 (5 bases). The germline V and J ends were trimmed by 0 bases and 3 bases, with 15 bases remaining between them. The CDR3 spans 16 residues. Germline loops: CDR1 SQVTM, CDR2 ANQGSEA. In DNA, the CDR3 is TGCAGCGTTGAAGATGGGGTGGGGCCCCTCTACAATGAGCAGTTCTTC. Translation gives CSVEDGVGPLYNEQFF.

This rearrangement joins TRBV6-1 to TRBJ2-7, with a possible D match to TRBD1 (6 bases). The CDR3 totals 14 residues. Between the trimmed V and J ends, which lost 2 bases and 2 bases, there was a span of 10 bases. Germline V gene lookup returns CDR1 MNHNS and CDR2 SASEGT. CDR3 coding DNA: TGTGCCAGCAGTGAAATGTGGACAGCCTACGAGCAGTACTTC. It is translated as CASSEMWTAYEQYF.

The sample holds a few counts of this clonotype. This chain connects TRBV20-1 to TRBJ2-1, with D possibly matching TRBD2 (6 bases). V was trimmed by 2 bases and J by 13 bases, leaving 12 bases between them. This CDR3 is 11 amino acids long. CDR1 is DFQATT, CDR2 SNEGSKA, per germline (reference sequence). CDR3 residues: CSARSGTEQFF. CDR3 DNA: TGCAGTGCTAGATCTGGGACTGAACAGTTCTTC.

This clonotype was recorded at least ten times. The V gene is TRBV9, the J gene TRBJ1-2, with D uncertain. Deletions cut 0 bases from V and 2 bases from J, with 11 bases between. Germline CDR1 reads SGDLS; CDR2 reads YYNGEE. The CDR3 is 15 amino acids. The CDR3 region is CASSVVATSNYGYTF. CDR3 sequence (DNA): TGTGCCAGCAGCGTAGTAGCAACTTCAAACTATGGCTACACCTTC.

This clonotype was seen at least ten times. V is TRBV4-1 and J is TRBJ2-7, with no clear D. V lost 1 base and J 3 bases, leaving 7 bases between the germline ends. Germline V gene lookup returns CDR1 MGHRA and CDR2 YSYEKL. CDR3 length: 13 amino acids. This chain's CDR3 is CASSQVVDYEQYF. DNA of the CDR3: TGCGCCAGCAGCCAAGTGGTGGACTACGAGCAGTACTTC.

V gene TRBV5-4 combines with J gene TRBJ2-1; D remains unclear. CDR3 size: 12 residues. V lost 4 bases and J 10 bases, leaving 12 bases between the germline ends. Looked up from germline, CDR1 is SGHNT and CDR2 is YYREEE (reference sequence). DNA for the CDR3: TGTGCCAGCAGCGTGGGCCTTCAGGAGCAGTTCTTC. This translates into CASSVGLQEQFF. Together with reference TRBV5-4 and TRBJ2-1, the CDR3 gives the full variable domain: ETGVTQSPTHLIKTRGQQVTLRCSSQSGHNTVSWYQQALGQGPQFIFQYYREEENGRGNFPPRFSGLQFPNYSSELNVNALELDDSALYLCASSVGLQEQFFGPGTRLTVL.

The chain recombines TRBV7-9 with TRBJ1-1, with a weak D call TRBD1 (5 bases). V lost 5 bases to trimming and J lost 4 bases, with 17 bases between them. Germline CDR1 reads SEHNR; CDR2 reads FQNEAQ (reference sequence). The CDR3 is 15 residues long. This chain's CDR3 is CASSPGDRGVTEAFF. The DNA of the CDR3 is TGTGCCAGCAGCCCCGGGGACCGCGGAGTCACTGAAGCTTTCTTT.

The chain carries TRBV7-2 and TRBJ2-3, with D perhaps assigned TRBD1 or TRBD2 (5 bases each). Trimming cost V 5 bases and J 3 bases, with 12 bases left between them. The CDR3 has 14 residues. Germline lookup yields CDR1 SGHTA and CDR2 FQGNSA. CDR3 nucleotide sequence: TGTGCCAGCAGCCCAGGGAGAGTTACAGATACGCAGTATTTT. Translation gives CASSPGRVTDTQYF.

The chain joins TRBV20-1 to TRBJ2-3, with 8 bases aligning to TRBD2. The germline CDR1 and CDR2 sequences are DFQATT and SNEGSKA (reference sequence). CDR3 length equals 15 residues. V dropped 0 bases and J dropped 3; count of bases not matched to a gene: 5. The CDR3, as DNA: TGCAGTGCTAGAGACGGGACTAGATATACAGATACGCAGTATTTT. Protein: CSARDGTRYTDTQYF.

The rearrangement links TRBV3-1 to TRBJ2-1, with TRBD1 matching over 8 bases. CDR1 and CDR2 (germline): LGHDT, YNNKEL (reference sequence). V lost 3 bases to trimming and J lost 7 bases; unmatched junction nucleotides: 5. This CDR3 has 14 amino acids. CDR3 in DNA: TGTGCCAGCAGCCAGCCCCAGGGGGCGAATGAGCAGTTCTTC. It is translated as CASSQPQGANEQFF.

The rearrangement joins TRBV18 to TRBJ1-1; perhaps TRBD1 as D (6 bases). V was pared by 6 bases and J by 10 bases, with 21 bases between. The germline gives CDR1 KGHSH, CDR2 LQKENI. The CDR3 has 14 residues. The CDR3 DNA follows: TGTGCCAGCTCCCTCGACGCACAGGGAGGGTCAGCTTTCTTT. It yields the protein CASSLDAQGGSAFF.